A selection of T cell receptor beta chains follows, all from one sample in a study of blood T cell repertoires in COVID-19. Some clones are missing from TCRdb's copy, which holds only in-frame ones; the method was immunoSEQ multiplex PCR. The sample shows 140,000 to 150,000 clones, nearly 90% of them seen only once. What was sequenced was peripheral blood. All receptors come from a man aged 70-80 years with acute or convalescent COVID-19. Each CDR3 is given with its conserved first and last residue. The D gene is left open where the match is weak. Size tells how often a clone was seen (once, few, many) or the class of an expanded clone, and some rows leave it out.

J	length	D	V	size	DNA	CDR3
TRBJ2-3	17	TRBD2	TRBV5-8	.	TGTGCCAGCAGCCCGGCAGGGCTAGCGGGGGGCACAGATACGCAGTATTTT	CASSPAGLAGGTDTQYF
TRBJ1-6	12	.	TRBV28	.	TGTGCCACCACGGGATCCCATTCACCCCTCCACTTT	CATTGSHSPLHF
TRBJ2-7	15	TRBD1	TRBV7-2	.	TGTGCCAGCAGCTTTACAAGGACAGGGGCGTACGAGCAGTACTTC	CASSFTRTGAYEQYF
TRBJ2-7	11	.	TRBV29-1	.	TGCAGCGTTGGCCCCGGGGACGAGCAGTACTTC	CSVGPGDEQYF
TRBJ2-1	15	TRBD2	TRBV14	.	TGTGCCAGCAGCCACCGAGGGAGGGCCCTGAATGAGCAGTTCTTC	CASSHRGRALNEQFF
TRBJ2-5	13	TRBD2	TRBV30	once	TGTGCCTGGAGTGGGCTAGCGGAAGAGACCCAGTACTTC	CAWSGLAEETQYF
TRBJ2-1	17	TRBD2	TRBV19	.	TGTGCCAGTAGTATAGGGGAACCGGGACTAGCGGGATCTGAGCAGTTCTTC	CASSIGEPGLAGSEQFF
TRBJ1-1	16	.	TRBV5-1	.	TGCGCCAGCAGCTATACAACTCAGGGGCCGGACACTGAAGCTTTCTTT	CASSYTTQGPDTEAFF
TRBJ2-3	15	.	TRBV7-9	once	TGTGCCAGCAGCTTAGGTGTGGGGGGTACAGATACGCAGTATTTT	CASSLGVGGTDTQYF
TRBJ1-5	15	TRBD1	TRBV2	.	TGTGCCAGCAGGCGACAGGGGGCGAGCAATCAGCCCCAGCATTTT	CASRRQGASNQPQHF
TRBJ2-1	14	TRBD1	TRBV6-5	.	TGTGCCAGCATGAGGACAGGGAAATGGAATGAGCAGTTCTTC	CASMRTGKWNEQFF
TRBJ2-1	14	TRBD2	TRBV6-5	.	TGTGCCAGCAGCAAACTAGCGGGAGACAATGAGCAGTTCTTC	CASSKLAGDNEQFF
TRBJ2-5	16	TRBD1	TRBV6-1	.	TGTGCCAGCAGTGCAGCGACGGGACAGGGGTGGGAGACCCAGTACTTC	CASSAATGQGWETQYF
TRBJ2-7	10	.	TRBV20-1	.	TGCAGTGGGAGGAATCCCGAGCAGTACTTC	CSGRNPEQYF
TRBJ1-2	16	TRBD1	TRBV4-2	.	TGTGCCAGCAGCCAAGCTGGTGGACAGGGAAGGAATGGCTACACCTTC	CASSQAGGQGRNGYTF
TRBJ2-5	13	.	TRBV5-1	.	TGCGCCAGCAGCACGACAGAGCAAGAGACCCAGTACTTC	CASSTTEQETQYF
TRBJ1-1	13	.	TRBV19	once	TGTGCCAGTAGTGGGGCCTCGAACACTGAAGCTTTCTTT	CASSGASNTEAFF
TRBJ2-5	15	.	TRBV5-1	.	TGCGCCAGCAGCTTGATGGGGAGAATCCAAGAGACCCAGTACTTC	CASSLMGRIQETQYF
TRBJ2-7	15	TRBD1	TRBV7-9	.	TGTGCCAGCAGTTGGGGGACAGGGGGCTCCTACGAGCAGTACTTC	CASSWGTGGSYEQYF
TRBJ1-1	16	TRBD1	TRBV29-1	.	TGCAGCGTTTCGACAGGGAAGTGGGACGGGAACACTGAAGCTTTCTTT	CSVSTGKWDGNTEAFF
TRBJ1-1	13	.	TRBV5-6	.	TGTGCCAGCAGCTTGTTTATGAACACTGAAGCTTTCTTT	CASSLFMNTEAFF
TRBJ1-1	14	.	TRBV11-3	.	TGTGCCAGCAGCTTAGATCCGGGGAACACTGAAGCTTTCTTT	CASSLDPGNTEAFF
TRBJ1-6	14	.	TRBV7-2	.	TGTGCCAGCAGCAGAGAGACAAACAATTCACCCCTCCACTTT	CASSRETNNSPLHF
TRBJ1-1	14	TRBD1	TRBV7-9	few	TGTGCCAGCAGCCCGGGACAGGGGGCGACTGAAGCTTTCTTT	CASSPGQGATEAFF
TRBJ1-3	13	.	TRBV7-9	.	TGTGCCAGCAGCCCTAGCTCTGGAAACACCATATATTTT	CASSPSSGNTIYF
TRBJ2-7	15	TRBD1	TRBV27	.	TGTGCCAGCAGTCGCACGCCAGGGACAGGCTACGAGCAGTACTTC	CASSRTPGTGYEQYF
TRBJ2-7	11	.	TRBV14	once	TGTGCCAGCAGCCACAGCTACGAGCAGTACTTC	CASSHSYEQYF
TRBJ1-5	12	.	TRBV28	few	TGTGCCAGCAGTTTTCTCAATCAGCCCCAGCATTTT	CASSFLNQPQHF